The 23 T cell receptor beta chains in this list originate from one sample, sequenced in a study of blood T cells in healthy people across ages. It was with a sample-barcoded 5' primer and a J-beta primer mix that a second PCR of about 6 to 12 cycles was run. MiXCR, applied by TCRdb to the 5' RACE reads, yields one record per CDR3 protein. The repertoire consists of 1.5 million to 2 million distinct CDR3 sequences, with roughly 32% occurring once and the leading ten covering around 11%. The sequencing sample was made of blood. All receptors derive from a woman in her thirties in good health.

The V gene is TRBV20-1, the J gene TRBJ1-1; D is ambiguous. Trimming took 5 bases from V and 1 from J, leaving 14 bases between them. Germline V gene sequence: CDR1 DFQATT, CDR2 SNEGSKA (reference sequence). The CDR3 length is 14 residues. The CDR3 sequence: CSAHLGGPNTEAFF. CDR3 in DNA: TGCAGTGCTCACCTCGGAGGACCGAACACTGAAGCTTTCTTT.

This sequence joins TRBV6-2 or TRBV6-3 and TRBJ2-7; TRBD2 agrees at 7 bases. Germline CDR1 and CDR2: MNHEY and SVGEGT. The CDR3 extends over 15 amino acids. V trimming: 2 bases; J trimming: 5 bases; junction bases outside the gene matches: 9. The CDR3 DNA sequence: TGTGCCAGCAGTTACGAGCGGGGAGGTTTCCACGAGCAGTACTTC. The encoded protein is CASSYERGGFHEQYF.

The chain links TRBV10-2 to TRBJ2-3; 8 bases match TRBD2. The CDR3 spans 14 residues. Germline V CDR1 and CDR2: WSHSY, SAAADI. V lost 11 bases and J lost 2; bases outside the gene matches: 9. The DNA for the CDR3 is TGCGCCTCCCAAGCGGGGGCCTACACAGATACGCAGTATTTT. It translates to CASQAGAYTDTQYF.

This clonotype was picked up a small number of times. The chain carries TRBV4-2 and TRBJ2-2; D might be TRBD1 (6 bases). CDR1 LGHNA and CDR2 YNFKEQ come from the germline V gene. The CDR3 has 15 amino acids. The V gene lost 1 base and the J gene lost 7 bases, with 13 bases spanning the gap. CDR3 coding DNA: TGTGCCAGCAGCCAAGTAGGGGGACCCAACGGGGAGCTGTTTTTT. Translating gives CASSQVGGPNGELFF.

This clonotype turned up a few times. Written as DNA, the CDR3 is TGCAGTGCTAGAAGACCCACTAGCACAGATACGCAGTATTTT. As protein: CSARRPTSTDTQYF. The chain has TRBV20-1 and TRBJ2-3; D remains unclear. V dropped 2 bases and J dropped 0 bases, with 9 bases sitting between them. The CDR3 spans 14 residues. The germline V gene has CDR1 DFQATT and CDR2 SNEGSKA (reference sequence).

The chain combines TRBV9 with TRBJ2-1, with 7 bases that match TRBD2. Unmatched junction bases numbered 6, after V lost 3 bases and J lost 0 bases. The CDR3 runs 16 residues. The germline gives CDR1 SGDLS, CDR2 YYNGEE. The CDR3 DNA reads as TGTGCCAGCAGCGCACGAGCGGGGAGCTCCTACAATGAGCAGTTCTTC. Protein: CASSARAGSSYNEQFF.

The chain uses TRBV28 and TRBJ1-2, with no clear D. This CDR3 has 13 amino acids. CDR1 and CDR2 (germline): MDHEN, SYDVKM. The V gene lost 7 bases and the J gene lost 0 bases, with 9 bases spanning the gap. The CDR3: CASTRQPNYGYTF. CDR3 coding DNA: TGTGCCAGCACGCGGCAACCTAACTATGGCTACACCTTC.

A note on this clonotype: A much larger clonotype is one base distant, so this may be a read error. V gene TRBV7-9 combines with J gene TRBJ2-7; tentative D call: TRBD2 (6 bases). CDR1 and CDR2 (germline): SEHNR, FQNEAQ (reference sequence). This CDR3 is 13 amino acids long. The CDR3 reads CVSSFGAGYEQYF. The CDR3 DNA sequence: TGTGTCAGCAGCTTCGGGGCGGGGTACGAGCAGTACTTC.

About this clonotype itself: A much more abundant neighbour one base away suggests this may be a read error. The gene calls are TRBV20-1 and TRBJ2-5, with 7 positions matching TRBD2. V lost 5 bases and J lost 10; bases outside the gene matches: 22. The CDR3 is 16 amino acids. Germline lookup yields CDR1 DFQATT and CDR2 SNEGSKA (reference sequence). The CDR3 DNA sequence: TGCAGTGCTCTCGCCCGTGGGCTAGCGGAAACCGCAGTCCAGTACTTC. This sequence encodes CSALARGLAETAVQYF.

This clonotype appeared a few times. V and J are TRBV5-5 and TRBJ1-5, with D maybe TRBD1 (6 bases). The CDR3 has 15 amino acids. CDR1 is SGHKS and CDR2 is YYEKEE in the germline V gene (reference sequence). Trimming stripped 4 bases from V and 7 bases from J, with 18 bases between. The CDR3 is CASSPVAGARQPQHF. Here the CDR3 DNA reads TGTGCCAGCAGCCCAGTCGCGGGGGCGAGACAGCCCCAGCATTTT.

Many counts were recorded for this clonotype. The CDR3 sequence is CASGITGRYNEQFF. The CDR3 region has the DNA TGTGCCAGCGGGATTACGGGACGGTACAATGAGCAGTTCTTC. The chain combines TRBV2 with TRBJ2-1; perhaps D is TRBD1 or TRBD2 (5 bases each). The V end was cut by 8 bases, the J end by 4 bases, with 15 bases between. Germline CDR1 and CDR2: SNHLY and FYNNEI. CDR3 length equals 14 residues.

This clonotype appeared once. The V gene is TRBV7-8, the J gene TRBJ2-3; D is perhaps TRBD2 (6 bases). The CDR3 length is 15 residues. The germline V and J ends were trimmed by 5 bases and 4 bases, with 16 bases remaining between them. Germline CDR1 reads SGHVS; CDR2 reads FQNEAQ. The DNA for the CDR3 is TGTGCCAGCAGCCCCGGGGAATCTAGCGCAGATACGCAGTATTTT. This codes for CASSPGESSADTQYF.

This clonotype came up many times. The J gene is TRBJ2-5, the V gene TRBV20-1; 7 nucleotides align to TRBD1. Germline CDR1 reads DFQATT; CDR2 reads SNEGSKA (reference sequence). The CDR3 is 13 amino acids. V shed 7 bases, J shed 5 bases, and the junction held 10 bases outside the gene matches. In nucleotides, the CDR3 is TGCAGTGTTCACAGGGGATTGGGGGAGACCCAGTACTTC. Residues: CSVHRGLGETQYF.

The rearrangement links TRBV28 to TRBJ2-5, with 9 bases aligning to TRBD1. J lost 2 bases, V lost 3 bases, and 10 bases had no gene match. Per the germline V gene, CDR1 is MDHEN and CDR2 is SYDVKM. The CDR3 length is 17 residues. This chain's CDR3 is CASSLGTGGARQETQYF. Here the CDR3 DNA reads TGTGCCAGCAGTTTGGGCACAGGGGGCGCGAGGCAAGAGACCCAGTACTTC.

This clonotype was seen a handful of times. CDR3 loop: CASSVEGEPDTQYF. The CDR3 DNA reads TGTGCCAGCAGCGTAGAAGGGGAGCCAGATACGCAGTATTTT. The rearrangement joins TRBV9 to TRBJ2-3; D possibly matches TRBD1 or TRBD2 (5 bases each). Trimming pared 0 bases from V and 4 bases from J, leaving 9 bases between. The CDR3 totals 14 residues. The germline CDR1 and CDR2 sequences are SGDLS and YYNGEE.

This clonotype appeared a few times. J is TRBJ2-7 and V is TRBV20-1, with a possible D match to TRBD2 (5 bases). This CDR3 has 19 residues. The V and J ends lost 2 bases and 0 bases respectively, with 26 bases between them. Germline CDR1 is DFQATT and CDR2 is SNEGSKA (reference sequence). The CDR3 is CSARSPLTLRSGFSYEQYF. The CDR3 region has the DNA TGCAGTGCTAGATCGCCCCTCACCCTAAGGAGCGGCTTCTCCTACGAGCAGTACTTC.

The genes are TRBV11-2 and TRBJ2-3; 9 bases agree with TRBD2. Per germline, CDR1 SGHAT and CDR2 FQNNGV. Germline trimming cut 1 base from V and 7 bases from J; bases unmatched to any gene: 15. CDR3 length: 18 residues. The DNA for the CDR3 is TGTGCCAGCAGCTTAGCCCCCGAAAGCGGGGGGATATTCAATACGCAGTATTTT. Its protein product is CASSLAPESGGIFNTQYF.

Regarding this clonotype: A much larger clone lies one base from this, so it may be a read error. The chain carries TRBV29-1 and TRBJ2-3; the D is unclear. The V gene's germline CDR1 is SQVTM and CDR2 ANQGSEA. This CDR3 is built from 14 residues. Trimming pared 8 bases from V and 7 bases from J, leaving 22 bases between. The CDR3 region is CSTLKRTLGNTQYF. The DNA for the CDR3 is TGCAGCACCTTGAAAAGGACCCTAGGAAATACGCAGTATTTT.

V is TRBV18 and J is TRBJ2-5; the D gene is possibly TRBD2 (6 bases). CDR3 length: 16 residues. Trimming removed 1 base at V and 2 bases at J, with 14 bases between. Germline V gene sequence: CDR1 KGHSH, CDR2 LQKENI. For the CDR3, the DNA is TGTGCCAGCTCACCACGGACGACGGGGGTACAAGAGACCCAGTACTTC. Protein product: CASSPRTTGVQETQYF.

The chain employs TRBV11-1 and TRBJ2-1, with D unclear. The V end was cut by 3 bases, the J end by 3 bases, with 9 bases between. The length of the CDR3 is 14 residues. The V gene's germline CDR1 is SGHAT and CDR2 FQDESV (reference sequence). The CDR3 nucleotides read TGTGCCAGCAGCTTTGGCAGGAACTACAATGAGCAGTTCTTC. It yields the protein CASSFGRNYNEQFF.

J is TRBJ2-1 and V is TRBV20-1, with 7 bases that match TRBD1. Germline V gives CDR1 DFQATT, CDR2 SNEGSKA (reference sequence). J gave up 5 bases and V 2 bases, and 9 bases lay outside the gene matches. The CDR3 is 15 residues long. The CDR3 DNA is TGCAGTGCTAGACGCCCGGGACAGACCAACAATGAGCAGTTCTTC. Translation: CSARRPGQTNNEQFF.

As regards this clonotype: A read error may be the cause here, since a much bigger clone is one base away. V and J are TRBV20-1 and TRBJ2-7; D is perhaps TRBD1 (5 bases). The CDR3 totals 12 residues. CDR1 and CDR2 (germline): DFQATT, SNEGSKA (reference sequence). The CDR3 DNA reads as TGCAGGGCAGGACAAAGCTCCTACGAGCAGTACTTC. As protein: CRAGQSSYEQYF.

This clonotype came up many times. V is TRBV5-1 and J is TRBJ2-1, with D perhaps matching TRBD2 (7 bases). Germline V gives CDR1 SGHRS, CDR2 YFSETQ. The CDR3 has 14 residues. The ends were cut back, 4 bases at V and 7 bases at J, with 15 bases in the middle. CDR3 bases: TGCGCCAGCAGCCCCTTGGGGGGGCAGAATGAGCAGTTCTTC. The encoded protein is CASSPLGGQNEQFF.